The rows below give T cell receptor beta chains drawn from one sample of a study of blood T cells in healthy people across ages. MiXCR, applied by TCRdb to the 5' RACE reads, yields one record per CDR3 protein. The table includes about 940,000 distinct CDR3 sequences, roughly 48% detected once. Sequencing was performed on blood. The receptors shown here come from a man under 40 in good health. CDR3s include the opening cysteine and the closing phenylalanine or tryptophan. A D gene is named only where the DNA matches it firmly. Only some rows state a clone size, as once, few, many or a class for expanded clones.

CDR3 protein: CASSQPQGTNTGELFF; CDR3 DNA: TGTGCCAGCAGCCAACCTCAGGGTACAAACACCGGGGAGCTGTTTTTT; CDR3 length: 16; V gene: TRBV3-1; clone size: many; J gene: TRBJ2-2; D gene: .
CDR3 protein: CASGGDRFYEQYF; CDR3 DNA: TGTGCCAGCGGGGGAGACAGGTTCTACGAGCAGTACTTC; CDR3 length: 13; V gene: TRBV7-9; clone size: .; J gene: TRBJ2-7; D gene: .
CDR3 protein: CAISEGTRGDDYGYTF; CDR3 DNA: TGTGCCATCAGTGAGGGTACAAGGGGCGATGACTATGGCTACACCTTC; CDR3 length: 16; V gene: TRBV10-3; clone size: .; J gene: TRBJ1-2; D gene: .
CDR3 protein: CASSEVADGYTF; CDR3 DNA: TGTGCCAGCAGTGAGGTCGCGGATGGCTACACCTTC; CDR3 length: 12; V gene: TRBV6-1; clone size: many; J gene: TRBJ1-2; D gene: .
CDR3 protein: CASSPRGAYAEAFF; CDR3 DNA: TGTGCCAGCAGCCCGAGGGGGGCGTACGCTGAAGCTTTCTTT; CDR3 length: 14; V gene: TRBV4-2; clone size: once; J gene: TRBJ1-1; D gene: .
CDR3 protein: CASSLFGWETQYF; CDR3 DNA: TGCGCCAGCAGCCTATTTGGGTGGGAGACCCAGTACTTC; CDR3 length: 13; V gene: TRBV5-1; clone size: .; J gene: TRBJ2-5; D gene: .
CDR3 protein: CASTPAGTQGAFF; CDR3 DNA: TGTGCCAGCACCCCGGCCGGGACCCAGGGGGCTTTCTTT; CDR3 length: 13; V gene: TRBV28; clone size: few; J gene: TRBJ1-1; D gene: .
CDR3 protein: CASSWRSGGPNNEQFF; CDR3 DNA: TGTGCCAGCAGCTGGAGGAGCGGGGGACCCAACAATGAGCAGTTCTTC; CDR3 length: 16; V gene: TRBV7-3; clone size: .; J gene: TRBJ2-1; D gene: TRBD2
CDR3 protein: CACSLSRVYEQYF; CDR3 DNA: TGTGCCTGCAGCTTAAGCAGGGTCTACGAGCAGTACTTC; CDR3 length: 13; V gene: TRBV7-2; clone size: .; J gene: TRBJ2-7; D gene: .
CDR3 protein: CASSLEGAVYNEQYF; CDR3 DNA: TGCGCCAGCAGCTTGGAGGGGGCGGTCTACAATGAGCAGTACTTC; CDR3 length: 15; V gene: TRBV5-1; clone size: .; J gene: TRBJ2-5; D gene: TRBD1
CDR3 protein: CASSQEGTDNEKLFF; CDR3 DNA: TGTGCCAGCAGCCAAGAAGGCACCGATAATGAAAAACTGTTTTTT; CDR3 length: 15; V gene: TRBV4-2; clone size: .; J gene: TRBJ1-4; D gene: .
CDR3 protein: CASSQGATDYEQYF; CDR3 DNA: TGCGCCAGCAGCCAAGGGGCAACGGATTACGAGCAGTACTTC; CDR3 length: 14; V gene: TRBV4-3; clone size: few; J gene: TRBJ2-7; D gene: .
CDR3 protein: CASSFGRRGAHNEQFF; CDR3 DNA: TGTGCCAGCAGTTTTGGCCGGCGGGGGGCCCACAATGAGCAGTTCTTC; CDR3 length: 16; V gene: TRBV12-3/TRBV12-4; clone size: few; J gene: TRBJ2-1; D gene: TRBD2
CDR3 protein: CSLARGVGINNEQFF; CDR3 DNA: TGCAGCCTGGCTCGGGGGGTGGGAATAAACAATGAGCAGTTCTTC; CDR3 length: 15; V gene: TRBV29-1; clone size: few; J gene: TRBJ2-1; D gene: TRBD2
CDR3 protein: CSVEGPGNTIYF; CDR3 DNA: TGCAGCGTTGAAGGGCCTGGAAACACCATATATTTT; CDR3 length: 12; V gene: TRBV29-1; clone size: .; J gene: TRBJ1-3; D gene: .
CDR3 protein: CASSLGVGTEETQYF; CDR3 DNA: TGTGCCAGCAGTTTAGGCGTTGGGACGGAAGAGACCCAGTACTTC; CDR3 length: 15; V gene: TRBV12-3/TRBV12-4; clone size: .; J gene: TRBJ2-5; D gene: .
CDR3 protein: CASSEDSLVLLSSYNEQFF; CDR3 DNA: TGTGCCAGCAGTGAAGACAGCCTAGTCCTTCTAAGCTCCTACAATGAGCAGTTCTTC; CDR3 length: 19; V gene: TRBV2; clone size: .; J gene: TRBJ2-1; D gene: .
CDR3 protein: CASSQDQVYGYTF; CDR3 DNA: TGTGCCAGCAGCCAAGACCAGGTCTATGGCTACACCTTC; CDR3 length: 13; V gene: TRBV3-1; clone size: many; J gene: TRBJ1-2; D gene: .
CDR3 protein: CSARVGGTLYTDTQYF; CDR3 DNA: TGCAGTGCTAGAGTAGGGGGGACTCTGTACACAGATACGCAGTATTTT; CDR3 length: 16; V gene: TRBV20-1; clone size: .; J gene: TRBJ2-3; D gene: .
CDR3 protein: CAISGHPGQGNEQFF; CDR3 DNA: TGTGCCATCAGTGGACACCCGGGACAGGGCAATGAGCAGTTCTTC; CDR3 length: 15; V gene: TRBV10-3; clone size: .; J gene: TRBJ2-1; D gene: TRBD1
CDR3 protein: CASREGFTEAFF; CDR3 DNA: TGTGCCAGCCGGGAGGGGTTCACTGAAGCTTTCTTT; CDR3 length: 12; V gene: TRBV7-9; clone size: few; J gene: TRBJ1-1; D gene: .
CDR3 protein: CSARAARSLAGGVYEQYF; CDR3 DNA: TGCAGTGCTAGAGCGGCACGATCGCTAGCGGGAGGAGTCTACGAGCAGTACTTC; CDR3 length: 18; V gene: TRBV20-1; clone size: .; J gene: TRBJ2-7; D gene: TRBD2
CDR3 protein: CSVEVAGGIGETQYF; CDR3 DNA: TGCAGCGTTGAAGTAGCGGGGGGGATAGGAGAGACCCAGTACTTC; CDR3 length: 15; V gene: TRBV29-1; clone size: .; J gene: TRBJ2-5; D gene: TRBD2
CDR3 protein: CASSQEGRGGTDTQYF; CDR3 DNA: TGTGCCAGCAGCCAAGAGGGGCGGGGGGGCACAGATACGCAGTATTTT; CDR3 length: 16; V gene: TRBV4-2; clone size: few; J gene: TRBJ2-3; D gene: TRBD2
CDR3 protein: CASSQDVTGWSETQYF; CDR3 DNA: TGCGCCAGCAGCCAAGATGTGACAGGGTGGTCGGAGACCCAGTACTTC; CDR3 length: 16; V gene: TRBV4-1; clone size: .; J gene: TRBJ2-5; D gene: TRBD1
CDR3 protein: CASSFGDQNTQYF; CDR3 DNA: TGTGCCAGCAGTTTCGGGGATCAAAATACGCAGTATTTT; CDR3 length: 13; V gene: TRBV28; clone size: .; J gene: TRBJ2-3; D gene: .
CDR3 protein: CASTLNRGAYEQYF; CDR3 DNA: TGTGCCAGCACCCTAAACAGGGGAGCCTACGAGCAGTACTTC; CDR3 length: 14; V gene: TRBV6-6; clone size: .; J gene: TRBJ2-7; D gene: TRBD1
CDR3 protein: CASSYQGAAPYEQYF; CDR3 DNA: TGTGCCAGCAGTTACCAGGGTGCTGCCCCCTACGAGCAGTACTTC; CDR3 length: 15; V gene: TRBV27; clone size: .; J gene: TRBJ2-7; D gene: .
CDR3 protein: CASTYRGDTQYF; CDR3 DNA: TGTGCCAGCACCTACCGCGGGGATACGCAGTATTTT; CDR3 length: 12; V gene: TRBV3-1; clone size: .; J gene: TRBJ2-3; D gene: .
CDR3 protein: CASSEIKGGSGELFF; CDR3 DNA: TGTGCCAGCAGTGAAATTAAGGGCGGCTCCGGGGAGCTGTTTTTT; CDR3 length: 15; V gene: TRBV6-1; clone size: .; J gene: TRBJ2-2; D gene: .
CDR3 protein: CAWSVEAGVYEQYF; CDR3 DNA: TGTGCCTGGAGTGTAGAAGCGGGGGTCTACGAGCAGTACTTC; CDR3 length: 14; V gene: TRBV30; clone size: few; J gene: TRBJ2-7; D gene: TRBD2
CDR3 protein: CSARGGRGANQETQYF; CDR3 DNA: TGCAGTGCTAGGGGGGGGCGGGGGGCCAACCAAGAGACCCAGTACTTC; CDR3 length: 16; V gene: TRBV20-1; clone size: .; J gene: TRBJ2-5; D gene: TRBD2
CDR3 protein: CASSQMDNTEQFF; CDR3 DNA: TGTGCCAGCAGCCAGATGGACAACACGGAGCAGTTCTTC; CDR3 length: 13; V gene: TRBV3-1; clone size: .; J gene: TRBJ2-1; D gene: .
CDR3 protein: CASRPRQGGSTDTQYF; CDR3 DNA: TGTGCCAGCAGGCCAAGACAGGGGGGCAGCACAGATACGCAGTATTTT; CDR3 length: 16; V gene: TRBV7-9; clone size: .; J gene: TRBJ2-3; D gene: TRBD1
CDR3 protein: CASSLARGGRPDTQYF; CDR3 DNA: TGCGCCAGCAGCTTGGCCAGAGGGGGGCGGCCGGATACGCAGTATTTT; CDR3 length: 16; V gene: TRBV5-1; clone size: .; J gene: TRBJ2-3; D gene: .
CDR3 protein: CASSARETGVSYSEQYF; CDR3 DNA: TGTGCCAGCAGCGCCCGGGAAACAGGGGTTTCCTACAGTGAGCAGTACTTC; CDR3 length: 17; V gene: TRBV3-1; clone size: .; J gene: TRBJ2-7; D gene: TRBD1
CDR3 protein: CASSRIRDLQPNYGYTF; CDR3 DNA: TGTGCCAGCAGCCGGATCCGGGACTTACAGCCTAACTATGGCTACACCTTC; CDR3 length: 17; V gene: TRBV12-3/TRBV12-4; clone size: .; J gene: TRBJ1-2; D gene: .
CDR3 protein: CSAGDLIRENSGANVLTF; CDR3 DNA: TGCAGTGCTGGAGATCTGATCAGGGAGAACTCTGGGGCCAACGTCCTGACTTTC; CDR3 length: 18; V gene: TRBV20-1; clone size: .; J gene: TRBJ2-6; D gene: .
CDR3 protein: CASSQDSWGGDDNEQFF; CDR3 DNA: TGTGCCAGCAGCCAAGATTCCTGGGGCGGGGACGACAATGAGCAGTTCTTC; CDR3 length: 17; V gene: TRBV3-1; clone size: many; J gene: TRBJ2-1; D gene: .
CDR3 protein: CASSPLGLAGDTDTQYF; CDR3 DNA: TGCGCCAGCAGCCCACTAGGACTAGCGGGGGACACAGATACGCAGTATTTT; CDR3 length: 17; V gene: TRBV4-1; clone size: few; J gene: TRBJ2-3; D gene: TRBD2
CDR3 protein: CASSNGRLTLNEQYF; CDR3 DNA: TGTGCCAGCAGCAACGGCAGGCTTACTCTCAATGAGCAGTACTTC; CDR3 length: 15; V gene: TRBV7-9; clone size: once; J gene: TRBJ2-7; D gene: .
CDR3 protein: CASSQDWQGVYNEQFF; CDR3 DNA: TGCGCCAGCAGCCAAGATTGGCAGGGTGTCTACAATGAGCAGTTCTTC; CDR3 length: 16; V gene: TRBV4-1; clone size: many; J gene: TRBJ2-1; D gene: .
CDR3 protein: CATSDPTVAHEQFF; CDR3 DNA: TGTGCCACCAGTGATCCGACAGTGGCTCATGAGCAGTTCTTC; CDR3 length: 14; V gene: TRBV24-1; clone size: few; J gene: TRBJ2-1; D gene: .
CDR3 protein: CAWSRILGNTEAFF; CDR3 DNA: TGTGCCTGGAGTCGTATCCTGGGTAACACTGAAGCTTTCTTT; CDR3 length: 14; V gene: TRBV30; clone size: .; J gene: TRBJ1-1; D gene: .
CDR3 protein: CASSATGGDSGANVLTF; CDR3 DNA: TGTGCCAGCAGTGCGACAGGGGGCGACTCTGGGGCCAACGTCCTGACTTTC; CDR3 length: 17; V gene: TRBV28; clone size: once; J gene: TRBJ2-6; D gene: TRBD1
CDR3 protein: CASSFFADQETQYF; CDR3 DNA: TGTGCCAGCAGTTTTTTCGCGGACCAAGAGACCCAGTACTTC; CDR3 length: 14; V gene: TRBV12-3/TRBV12-4; clone size: few; J gene: TRBJ2-5; D gene: .
CDR3 protein: CASSPISGANVLTF; CDR3 DNA: TGTGCCAGCAGCCCGATCTCTGGGGCCAACGTCCTGACTTTC; CDR3 length: 14; V gene: TRBV7-9; clone size: .; J gene: TRBJ2-6; D gene: .
CDR3 protein: CASTPDRRNQPQHF; CDR3 DNA: TGTGCCAGCACCCCAGACAGGAGAAATCAGCCCCAGCATTTT; CDR3 length: 14; V gene: TRBV28; clone size: .; J gene: TRBJ1-5; D gene: .
CDR3 protein: CASSSYGLGIQYF; CDR3 DNA: TGTGCCAGCAGCTCCTACGGACTGGGCATTCAGTACTTC; CDR3 length: 13; V gene: TRBV11-3; clone size: .; J gene: TRBJ2-4; D gene: .
CDR3 protein: CASSRTGGSTYGYTF; CDR3 DNA: TGTGCCAGCAGCCGCACAGGGGGCTCTACCTATGGCTACACCTTC; CDR3 length: 15; V gene: TRBV7-2; clone size: few; J gene: TRBJ1-2; D gene: TRBD1
CDR3 protein: CASSLEGLSDEQYF; CDR3 DNA: TGCGCCAGCAGCTTGGAGGGACTCTCCGACGAGCAGTACTTC; CDR3 length: 14; V gene: TRBV5-1; clone size: .; J gene: TRBJ2-7; D gene: .